A selection of T cell receptor beta chains follows, all from one sample in a study of blood T cell repertoires in COVID-19. TCRdb keeps only in-frame clones here, not all; method: immunoSEQ multiplex PCR. The sample carries roughly 86,000 clones, about 85% recorded once. Material for sequencing was peripheral blood. The source is a woman aged 70-85 years with acute or convalescent COVID-19. Both conserved end residues are part of each CDR3. Fields, in order: J gene, clone size, V gene, D gene, CDR3 protein, CDR3 DNA. D genes are given only for firm matches. Clone size is shown for a subset of rows, as once, few, many or a class of expanded clone.

J: TRBJ1-5
size: .
V: TRBV28
D: .
CDR3: CASRGWGGDQPQHF
DNA: TGTGCCAGCAGGGGTTGGGGGGGCGATCAGCCCCAGCATTTT

J: TRBJ2-3
size: .
V: TRBV2
D: TRBD2
CDR3: CATTSGTSGVETTDTQYF
DNA: TGTGCCACCACCTCCGGGACTAGCGGTGTTGAAACCACAGATACGCAGTATTTT

J: TRBJ1-5
size: .
V: TRBV29-1
D: .
CDR3: CSVELGVGQPQHF
DNA: TGCAGCGTTGAGCTAGGGGTCGGTCAGCCCCAGCATTTT

J: TRBJ2-2
size: .
V: TRBV5-5
D: TRBD2
CDR3: CASSLRAGANTGELFF
DNA: TGTGCCAGCAGCCTCCGAGCGGGGGCCAACACCGGGGAGCTGTTTTTT

J: TRBJ1-2
size: .
V: TRBV5-6
D: .
CDR3: CASSFSSGSYTF
DNA: TGTGCCAGCAGCTTTAGTAGCGGGAGCTACACCTTC

J: TRBJ2-7
size: .
V: TRBV4-1
D: .
CDR3: CASSQDRGRPRSYEQYF
DNA: TGCGCCAGCAGCCAAGATAGAGGGAGGCCCCGCTCCTACGAGCAGTACTTC

J: TRBJ1-4
size: .
V: TRBV24-1
D: .
CDR3: CATSDSPGENEKLFF
DNA: TGTGCCACCAGTGATTCCCCAGGGGAGAACGAAAAACTGTTTTTT

J: TRBJ2-1
size: .
V: TRBV10-1
D: TRBD2
CDR3: CASSDGRGGRNEQFF
DNA: TGCGCCAGCAGTGACGGGCGGGGGGGCCGGAATGAGCAGTTCTTC

J: TRBJ1-4
size: .
V: TRBV28
D: .
CDR3: CASRRQSVEKLFF
DNA: TGTGCCAGCAGGCGACAATCGGTGGAAAAACTGTTTTTT

J: TRBJ1-5
size: .
V: TRBV19
D: TRBD1
CDR3: CASSVGGDQPQHF
DNA: TGTGCCAGCTCAGTAGGGGGCGATCAGCCCCAGCATTTT

J: TRBJ1-2
size: .
V: TRBV9
D: .
CDR3: CASSVGVGGSGYGYTF
DNA: TGTGCCAGCAGCGTAGGGGTTGGGGGGTCGGGCTATGGCTACACCTTC

J: TRBJ1-4
size: .
V: TRBV28
D: TRBD1
CDR3: CASSLPGTANEKLFF
DNA: TGTGCCAGCAGTTTGCCCGGGACAGCTAATGAAAAACTGTTTTTT

J: TRBJ2-2
size: .
V: TRBV27
D: .
CDR3: CASSLVSLAFKSYTGELFF
DNA: TGTGCCAGCAGTTTAGTTTCGCTAGCTTTTAAGTCCTACACCGGGGAGCTGTTTTTT

J: TRBJ1-2
size: .
V: TRBV18
D: TRBD1
CDR3: CASSPPGQGDYGYTF
DNA: TGTGCCAGCTCACCACCGGGACAGGGGGACTATGGCTACACCTTC

J: TRBJ1-1
size: .
V: TRBV19
D: TRBD1
CDR3: CASSIIETGGTEAFF
DNA: TGTGCCAGTAGTATAATCGAGACAGGGGGCACTGAAGCTTTCTTT

J: TRBJ1-6
size: .
V: TRBV7-8
D: TRBD1
CDR3: CASSLGPEGARSPLHF
DNA: TGTGCCAGCAGCTTAGGTCCCGAGGGGGCGAGATCACCCCTCCACTTT

J: TRBJ1-5
size: .
V: TRBV7-2
D: .
CDR3: CASSLFRQPQHF
DNA: TGTGCCAGCAGCTTATTCCGTCAGCCCCAGCATTTT

J: TRBJ2-1
size: .
V: TRBV9
D: TRBD1
CDR3: CASSPSQWQGEFF
DNA: TGTGCCAGCAGCCCAAGTCAATGGCAGGGGGAGTTCTTC

J: TRBJ1-1
size: .
V: TRBV5-5
D: .
CDR3: CASSLGVRDTEAFF
DNA: TGTGCCAGCAGCTTGGGGGTACGGGACACTGAAGCTTTCTTT

J: TRBJ1-1
size: .
V: TRBV30
D: .
CDR3: CASHRRKAFF
DNA: TGTGCCTCGCACCGGCGGAAAGCTTTCTTT

J: TRBJ2-6
size: once
V: TRBV5-4
D: TRBD2
CDR3: CASSLAGGAGANVLTF
DNA: TGTGCCAGCAGCTTGGCCGGGGGGGCTGGGGCCAACGTCCTGACTTTC

J: TRBJ1-5
size: .
V: TRBV18
D: .
CDR3: CASSSRGEGNQPQHF
DNA: TGTGCCAGCTCGTCCCGAGGAGAGGGTAATCAGCCCCAGCATTTT

J: TRBJ1-5
size: .
V: TRBV7-8
D: .
CDR3: CASSLAATGRNQPQHF
DNA: TGTGCCAGCAGCTTAGCCGCTACAGGGCGAAATCAGCCCCAGCATTTT

J: TRBJ1-5
size: .
V: TRBV30
D: TRBD1
CDR3: CAWGTGNNQPQHF
DNA: TGTGCCTGGGGGACAGGGAACAATCAGCCCCAGCATTTT

J: TRBJ1-6
size: .
V: TRBV19
D: TRBD1
CDR3: CASSIDLWTGGNSPLHF
DNA: TGTGCCAGTAGTATAGATCTATGGACAGGGGGGAATTCACCCCTCCACTTT

J: TRBJ1-4
size: once
V: TRBV2
D: TRBD1
CDR3: CASRENGDRIEKLFF
DNA: TGTGCCAGCAGGGAGAATGGGGACAGGATCGAAAAACTGTTTTTT

J: TRBJ2-5
size: .
V: TRBV5-4
D: TRBD2
CDR3: CASSSTSGGQETQYF
DNA: TGTGCCAGCAGCTCGACTAGCGGGGGACAAGAGACCCAGTACTTC

J: TRBJ1-1
size: few
V: TRBV5-1
D: TRBD1
CDR3: CASSGQGSLGEAFF
DNA: TGCGCCAGCAGCGGACAGGGTAGTTTGGGTGAAGCTTTCTTT

J: TRBJ2-3
size: .
V: TRBV6-6
D: TRBD2
CDR3: CASSVAGGRTDTQYF
DNA: TGTGCCAGCAGTGTAGCGGGGGGGCGCACAGATACGCAGTATTTT

J: TRBJ1-6
size: .
V: TRBV11-2
D: .
CDR3: CASSLSDRGSPLHF
DNA: TGTGCCAGCAGCTTGAGTGACCGAGGTTCACCCCTCCACTTT

J: TRBJ2-2
size: once
V: TRBV5-4
D: .
CDR3: CASSGSEDVFGELFF
DNA: TGTGCCAGCAGCGGGTCTGAGGATGTGTTTGGGGAGCTGTTTTTT

J: TRBJ1-1
size: .
V: TRBV19
D: .
CDR3: CASSRGRFPGRGTEAFF
DNA: TGTGCCAGTAGTAGAGGGAGGTTCCCGGGAAGGGGCACTGAAGCTTTCTTT